This T cell receptor beta chain was profiled in a study of blood T cell repertoires in COVID-19. In the study overall: Acute-phase and convalescent COVID-19 samples originated in the United States, Italy and Spain. T cells, B-cell-depleted T cells, or PBMCs supplied cDNA or gDNA.

Method: immunoSEQ multiplex PCR; TCRdb's copy keeps in-frame clones and lacks some. The profile covers about 140,000 clones, with around 81% appearing a single time and about 8% taken by the ten largest. This CDR3 is 15 amino acids long. The V gene's germline CDR1 is LNHDA and CDR2 SQIVND (reference sequence). Trimming removed 7 bases at V and 3 bases at J, with 18 bases between. This clone occurred a few times. The TCR was taken from a human donor in a cohort sampled during active COVID-19. Sample: peripheral blood. The chain carries TRBV19 and TRBJ1-2; a possible D gene is TRBD1 (5 bases). The CDR3 is CASTLRVGADYGYTF. CDR3 in DNA: TGTGCCAGTACCCTCCGGGTAGGGGCTGACTATGGCTACACCTTC.